Sequencing of this T cell receptor beta chain was carried out in a study of T-cell memory formation after mild COVID-19. General study results and limits: Second-wave clones peaking on day 37 lacked confirmed SARS-CoV-2 specificity.

TCRdb called the 5' RACE reads again in MiXCR, with one record for every CDR3 protein. This sample has about 560,000 distinct CDR3 sequences, with less than 25% found just once. This clonotype was observed a few times. Its antigen is currently unknown. Looked up from germline, CDR1 is DFQATT and CDR2 is SNEGSKA (reference sequence). The ends were cut back, 1 base at V and 1 base at J, with 11 bases in the middle. The CDR3 sequence is 15 residues long. Sample: PBMCs or a T cell subset sorted from them (not recorded which). The clonotype comes from an adult woman who had mild COVID-19 (a few samples of this study predate the infection). Cell type and time point are not known. The J gene is TRBJ1-5, the V gene TRBV20-1; D is possibly TRBD1 (5 bases). For the CDR3, the DNA is TGCAGTGCTAGAGTACCGGGGACGAGCAATCAGCCCCAGCATTTT. Protein sequence: CSARVPGTSNQPQHF.